Sequencing of this T cell receptor (beta chain) was carried out in a study of blood T cells in healthy people across ages. Regarding the study as a whole: Naive CD4+ cells and diversity were both higher in long-lived donors than in aged donors. Correlation between TCR beta diversity and naive T cell percentage was strong. Older individuals had lower TCR beta diversity per million T cells (the decline was roughly linear).

As regards this clonotype: The antigen is not known.

A second PCR of about 7 to 12 cycles used a sample-barcoded 5' primer and a J-beta primer mix. With 12 random nucleotides, a template-switch adaptor tagged each individual cDNA molecule. Each CDR3 protein gets one entry after TCRdb re-called the 5' RACE reads with MiXCR. In the table there are 920,000 or so distinct CDR3 sequences, around 43% of which are singletons. CDR3 size: 13 residues. Germline CDR1 DFQATT, CDR2 SNEGSKA (reference sequence). Trimming shortened V by 2 bases and J by 2 bases, and 9 bases separated the two germline ends. The sequenced sample was blood. The rearrangement links TRBV20-1 to TRBJ2-5, with D maybe TRBD2 (6 bases). The sequence was collected from a woman aged 55-69 years in good health. The CDR3 reads CSARWTTQETQYF. The CDR3 DNA follows: TGCAGTGCTAGATGGACTACACAAGAGACCCAGTACTTC.